This T cell receptor (beta chain) was sequenced in a study of blood T cell repertoires in COVID-19. Across the whole study: T cells, B-cell-depleted T cells, or PBMCs supplied cDNA or gDNA.

Germline-derived CDR1 and CDR2 are SNHLY and FYNNEI. V shed 2 bases, J shed 13 bases, and the junction held 5 bases outside the gene matches. The CDR3 extends over 12 amino acids. Using immunoSEQ multiplex PCR, the repertoire was profiled, and TCRdb retains in-frame clones only, with some absent. The sample has 240,000 or so clones, around 90% seen once. This clone has just a few counts. Sequencing input: peripheral blood. This TCR was sampled from a man aged 60 to 75 who had recovered from COVID-19. V gene TRBV2 combines with J gene TRBJ2-1; the match to TRBD2 covers 7 bases. The CDR3 DNA is TGTGCCAGCAGTGAACGGCGGGGACTACAGTTCTTC. Translating gives CASSERRGLQFF.